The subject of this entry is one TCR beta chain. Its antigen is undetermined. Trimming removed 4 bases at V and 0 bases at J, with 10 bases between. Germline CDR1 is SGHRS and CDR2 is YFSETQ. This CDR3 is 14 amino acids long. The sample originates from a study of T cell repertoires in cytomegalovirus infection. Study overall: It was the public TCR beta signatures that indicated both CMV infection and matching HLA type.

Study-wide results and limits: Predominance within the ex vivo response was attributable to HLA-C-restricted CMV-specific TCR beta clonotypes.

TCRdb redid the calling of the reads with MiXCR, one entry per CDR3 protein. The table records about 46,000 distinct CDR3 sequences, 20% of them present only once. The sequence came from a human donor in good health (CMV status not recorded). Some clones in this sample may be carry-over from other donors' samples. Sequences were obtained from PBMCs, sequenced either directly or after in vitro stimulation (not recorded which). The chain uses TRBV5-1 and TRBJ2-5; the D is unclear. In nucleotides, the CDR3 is TGCGCCAGCAGCGAACTGACGGACCAAGAGACCCAGTACTTC. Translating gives CASSELTDQETQYF. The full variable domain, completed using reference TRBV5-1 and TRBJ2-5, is KAGVTQTPRYLIKTRGQQVTLSCSPISGHRSVSWYQQTPGQGLQFLFEYFSETQRNKGNFPGRFSGRQFSNSRSEMNVSTLELGDSALYLCASSELTDQETQYFGPGTRLLVL.